This entry is about one TCR beta chain. It has no known antigen specificity. Base quality data are lacking; no much larger clone is found one base away. The data are from a study of shared clonotypes between healthy human individuals (dated by TCRdb to 2018 to 2021). Looking at the study overall: Three men and two women, aged 18 to 49 years, made up the cohort. Between about 0.8 and 9 billion PBMCs per donor were obtained by leukapheresis. To increase sequencing depth and limit assay-specific biases, different laboratories used diverse techniques to prepare libraries and sequence TCR repertoires. For each donor, CD4 naive and CD4 memory were each given three plates, CD8 naive was given two plates, and CD8 memory was given one plate. Blood TCR repertoires of about 5 healthy adults were deeply sequenced to estimate repertoire size and the extent of clonotype sharing between individuals. Here is what the overall study found, with its caveats: Because the study included a small number of donors, the genetic and exposure-history diversity represented was limited. When a few donors were compared, the shared fraction of clonotypes was about 5% for naive CD4, approximately 3.5% for naive CD8, more than 2% for memory CD4, and 0.3% to 0.5% for memory CD8. Estimated clonotype richness was generally larger for naive than for memory subsets. Sampling was restricted to blood, and TCR repertoires in tissue are likely to differ from TCR repertoires in blood. Based on pairwise subsampling, the degree of clonotype sharing among donors was expected to be affected by sequencing depth. Higher generation probabilities were observed for clonotypes shared by all four sorted-subset donors than for non-shared clonotypes. Even with the large sequencing depth, rarefaction of the sorted-subset datasets indicated that sequencing was incomplete.

Using the deep immunoSEQ assay, TCR CDR3 regions were amplified from genomic DNA by multiplex PCR. Extracted genomic DNA from each cell subset was distributed evenly across all wells of several immunoSEQ 96-well plates, and each plate was treated as a replicate. For sorted subsets, around 0.2 ug of genomic DNA, equivalent to roughly 33,000 T cell genomes, went into each replicate PCR. Purified libraries were measured with a Qubit 3.0 fluorometer, size-checked on a Bioanalyzer 2100, and measured again with the KAPA Library Quantification kit. Each immunoSEQ 96-well plate was sequenced on its own single-read 150-cycle Illumina NextSeq 550 flow cell. The authors' pipeline ran thus. The immunoSEQ output contained only junctional sequences without quality scores, so filtering could not match that applied to full-length reads. Sequences were annotated with PyIR, a Python wrapper for IgBLAST v1.9, and V/J genes and CDR3 were assigned using IMGT germline references. Reads were filtered out if the reads had weak V/J assignments (E-value above 1e-6), no CDR3, stop codons, out-of-frame junctions, or ambiguous translated residues. V3J clonotypes were defined by identical inferred V gene, J gene, and CDR3 amino acid sequence. Percentage overlap between repertoires was computed as shared unique clonotypes divided by the size of the smaller repertoire. Richness of each repertoire was evaluated using RTK rarefaction, the Chao1 estimator, and Recon v2.1 estimates of unobserved clonotypes. Generation probabilities for all TCRbeta clonotypes obtained by the gDNA method from a handful of donors were computed using OLGA. TCRdb retrieved this table from immuneACCESS and kept in-frame rearrangements only. Not all clones are present; in checked studies, unresolved V genes account for under half, and no reason is known for the remainder. The DNA gave D and trimming, while V, J and clone size come from that table. The sample yields some 2,100,000 clones; approximately 94% were counted once. In total, the top ten clones hold roughly 0.13% of the sample.

From its cysteine to its phenylalanine, the CDR3 spans 14 amino acids. The retained sequence is limited to the CDR3, 42 bases, with the frame set at the first base. The germline V gene specifies SNHLY as CDR1 and FYNNEI as CDR2. The junction shows trimming of 8 bases on V and 3 bases on J, plus 16 bases between the germline ends. The donors were healthy, HIV-negative adults who had no recently reported acute infections or vaccinations. Every donor was a Caucasian adult living in Nashville, Tennessee, USA. Magnetic negative selection was used to enrich CD4+ T cells, after which naive cells were positively selected on CD45RA and the negative fraction became the memory subset. Blood was collected by leukapheresis, and PBMCs were isolated by Ficoll-Histopaque density gradient centrifugation and then cryopreserved in liquid nitrogen vapor phase. Analytical flow cytometry was used to check the purity and quantity of each magnetically sorted T cell population. From each sorted fraction, genomic DNA was isolated and quantified by UV absorbance on a Nanodrop 2000c.

This receptor was identified in a man between 18 and 29 years old in good health. The V and J genes are TRBV2 and TRBJ2-5; the D gene assignment is ambiguous. The specimen was naive CD4+ T cells sorted from blood. What the cell subset or site label conveys for this sample: CD45RA+ positively selected. This receptor carries the CDR3 CASREGVREETQYF. The DNA is TGTGCCAGCCGAGAAGGAGTCAGAGAAGAGACCCAGTACTTC.